One and the same sample provided the 3 T cell receptor beta chains below, sequenced in a study of T-cell memory formation after mild COVID-19. One entry per CDR3 protein, called by TCRdb with MiXCR from the 5' RACE reads. Here the sample spans hundreds of thousands of distinct CDR3 sequences, roughly 18% being singletons. Sequenced material: PBMCs or a T cell subset sorted from them (not recorded which). The source is an adult woman who had mild COVID-19 (a few samples of this study predate the infection). Cell type and time point are not known.

The rearrangement uses TRBV29-1 and TRBJ2-7; D possibly corresponds to TRBD1 (5 bases). V was trimmed by 6 bases and J by 5 bases, leaving 23 bases between them. CDR3 size: 15 residues. CDR1 is SQVTM and CDR2 is ANQGSEA in the germline V gene. CDR3 nucleotide sequence: TGCAGCGTGCCTTTCAGGGAAGGATCCGACAACGAGCAGTACTTC. It codes for CSVPFREGSDNEQYF.

The chain joins TRBV27 to TRBJ1-4, with no clear D. Germline values: CDR1 MNHEY, CDR2 SMNVEV (reference sequence). The V end was cut by 2 bases, the J end by 4 bases, with 8 bases between. This CDR3 contains 14 residues. The chain's CDR3 is CASSLGDLNEKLFF. As DNA, the CDR3 is TGTGCCAGCAGTTTAGGGGATCTTAATGAAAAACTGTTTTTT.

This clonotype came up a few times. The chain joins TRBV19 to TRBJ1-5; perhaps TRBD1 as D (5 bases). The V gene's germline CDR1 is LNHDA and CDR2 SQIVND (reference sequence). Trimming cost V 3 bases and J 6 bases, with 9 bases left between them. The CDR3 is 13 amino acids. In DNA, the CDR3 is TGTGCCAGTAGTATTCAGGGCCGTCAGCCCCAGCATTTT. Protein: CASSIQGRQPQHF.